This TCR beta chain appears in the sequencing data of a study of robustness of blood B and T cell sequencing (dated 2018 in TCRdb). As for the study more broadly: The goal of the study was to find out how much peripheral blood is required to reliably describe the TCRbeta and IgG repertoires of an individual. Each of the approximately 10 independently drawn blood samples had its TCRbeta and IgG repertoires measured. As technical replicates, two replicate TCRbeta cDNA libraries were prepared from one shared RNA pool derived from a single 10 ml draw.

From the germline V gene (reference sequence), CDR1 is DFQATT and CDR2 is SNEGSKA. Trimming at the junction amounts to 6 bases on V and 0 bases on J, and the germline ends lie 24 bases apart. From the cysteine up to the phenylalanine, the CDR3 has a length of 18 residues. Here the CDR3 DNA is all that survives: 54 bases in frame from base 1. Libraries were prepared through PCR. The sequencing machine was an Illumina MiSeq. Synthesis of cDNA relied on SMARTScribe reverse transcriptase together with a 5' template-switch oligo that added a universal priming site. A 12-nucleotide random unique molecular identifier (UMI) was carried by the template-switch oligo, and each cDNA molecule was tagged with this UMI. Chain-specific reverse primers targeted TCRbeta transcripts during reverse transcription. Uracil DNA glycosylase treatment was used to remove residual template-switch adapters, and a Qiagen MinElute kit was used to purify the cDNA. The first PCR ran for 23 cycles with KAPA HiFi HotStart ReadyMix and step-out primers, divided among four 50 microliter reactions. First-round PCR products were gel-purified before further amplification. Illumina Nextera adapters were attached in a second PCR of approximately 8 cycles, and the libraries were then purified and pooled. A 50-nucleotide 5' read captured the UMI barcode for each TCRbeta molecule. The authors' analysis ran thus. The MIGEC toolkit was used to group reads by UMI into consensus reads. Forward and reverse consensus reads were merged with PEAR to produce final reads. A custom decontamination script removed identical UMI-sequence pairs shared across libraries, treating them as cross-sample contamination. MIGMAP, a wrapper around IgBLAST, was used to carry out V(D)J assignment and CDR3 extraction. A TCR clonotype was defined by an identical V gene, J gene and CDR3 amino acid sequence; no sequencing was done for CDR1 and CDR2. TCRdb reprocessed the public reads (quality trimming at Q25 with fastp, clone calling with MiXCR) and kept in-frame beta chains. Rows with a matching CDR3 protein are joined into one entry that keeps the most common DNA and genes. The V and J calls shown here were made by TCRdb, not taken from the authors' results. The sample table records around 1,900 distinct CDR3 sequences; 65% to 75% of these occur just once. Around 43% of the sample goes to the ten largest clones.

As for this clonotype: The antigen it recognizes is unknown. Per-base qualities were not stored, and no clone one base away is much larger.

TCRbeta repertoires were quantified from mRNA rather than genomic DNA, which captures expressed receptors. Buffy coat leukocytes were collected into Trizol, and RNA was extracted with the Direct-zol RNA MiniPrep Plus kit without cell sorting. EDTA blood tubes were centrifuged immediately at 4°C to separate plasma, buffy coat and red blood cells. Findings and caveats that apply to the study as a whole: Every single 10 ml sample contained the 1,000 most abundant TCRbeta clonotypes from the pooled draws. When 3 or 4 tubes (roughly 27-45 ml blood) were combined, saturation was approached in coverage of the top 10,000 TCRbeta clonotypes. When technical replicate libraries were compared, 90% to 95% of the top 10,000 TCRbeta clonotypes in one library also turned up in the other. Because EDTA tubes had to be fractionated immediately, the use of EDTA tubes in multi-site collections was limited. Evidence of cross-contamination, likely resulting from batch processing, was observed in one pair of TCRbeta libraries, and the UMI-sequence pairs shared between the two libraries were removed. No improvement in the overlap of rare TCRbeta clonotypes was observed when tubes were pooled, implying that much larger blood volumes would be needed for rare TCRbeta clonotypes to be captured. The TCRbeta rarefaction curves did not fully level off, which suggests under-sequencing or many low-abundance clonotypes.

This receptor was obtained from a human donor in good health. The chain is encoded by TRBV20-1 joined to TRBJ1-3, and TRBD1 may be the D gene, going by 5 matching bases. The sample was peripheral blood. CDR3 sequence: CSADDGTGKKSSGNTIYF. The DNA sequence reads TGCAGTGCGGACGATGGGACGGGAAAGAAAAGCTCTGGAAACACCATATATTTT.